Reported below is one T cell receptor beta chain. The Seattle patients, enrolled during active infection, were followed longitudinally. The data are from a study of blood T cell repertoires in COVID-19. Across the study: PBMCs, B-cell-depleted T cells, or T cells provided the cDNA or gDNA that made up the material.

Data came from immunoSEQ multiplex PCR; TCRdb stores just in-frame clones and leaves some out. The repertoire has around 470,000 clones, roughly 87% of them found once; the top ten carry over 0.7%. The V end lost 0 bases, the J end lost 2 bases, and 7 bases lay between the germline ends. This CDR3 has 14 residues. Germline V lookup: CDR1 SGHVS, CDR2 FNYEAQ. This chain connects TRBV7-6 to TRBJ2-5; a possible D gene is TRBD1 (5 bases). The clonotype comes from a man between 18 and 35 years old with COVID-19, enrolled during active disease. The sequenced sample was peripheral blood. The CDR3 sequence is CASSLARQQETQYF. The DNA of the CDR3 is TGTGCCAGCAGCTTAGCGCGACAGCAAGAGACCCAGTACTTC.